These 7 T cell receptor beta chains share one sample of origin, sequenced in a study of T cell responses to AZD1222 COVID-19 vaccine. Only in-frame clones appear in the TCRdb table, and some are missing; sequencing was by immunoSEQ multiplex PCR. Of under 200,000 clones listed, about 90% are singletons. Sequenced here: peripheral blood, sampled on day 0 of AZD1222 vaccination. The source is an adult in good health.

In this sample, this clone turned up a few times. V is TRBV30 and J is TRBJ1-5; no clear D gene. V lost 0 bases to trimming and J lost 6 bases, with 9 bases between them. The CDR3 totals 13 residues. CDR1 GTSNPN and CDR2 SVGIG come from the germline V gene (reference sequence). The CDR3 bases are TGTGCCTGGAGTGTGGACGGAACTCAGCCCCAGCATTTT. Protein sequence: CAWSVDGTQPQHF.

V usage is TRBV5-4 and J usage is TRBJ1-4; 7 nucleotides match TRBD1. Germline V gene lookup returns CDR1 SGHNT and CDR2 YYREEE (reference sequence). V shed 4 bases and J 3 bases; nucleotides not matched to a gene: 9. There are 16 residues in the CDR3. In nucleotides, the CDR3 is TGTGCCAGCAGCGCTCAGTTGGGGACAGCTAATGAAAAACTGTTTTTT. This gives the protein CASSAQLGTANEKLFF. The variable domain in full, completed from reference TRBV5-4 and TRBJ1-4, reads ETGVTQSPTHLIKTRGQQVTLRCSSQSGHNTVSWYQQALGQGPQFIFQYYREEENGRGNFPPRFSGLQFPNYSSELNVNALELDDSALYLCASSAQLGTANEKLFFGSGTQLSVL.

The CDR3 nucleotides are TGTGCCAGCGGGGACAGGGGGCGGAACACCGGGGAGCTGTTTTTT. Translation gives CASGDRGRNTGELFF. The rearrangement uses TRBV28 and TRBJ2-2, with 12 bases matching TRBD1. J lost 1 base, V lost 8 bases, and 2 bases had no gene match. The CDR3 has 15 residues. Germline-derived CDR1 and CDR2 are MDHEN and SYDVKM. Drawing the rest from reference TRBV28 and TRBJ2-2, the complete variable domain is DVKVTQSSRYLVKRTGEKVFLECVQDMDHENMFWYRQDPGLGLRLIYFSYDVKMKEKGDIPEGYSVSREKKERFSLILESASTNQTSMYLCASGDRGRNTGELFFGEGSRLTVL.

The J gene is TRBJ1-1, the V gene TRBV2; D is ambiguous. CDR1 is SNHLY, CDR2 FYNNEI, per germline. The CDR3 loop spans 14 amino acids. Trimming cost V 0 bases and J 1 base, with 6 bases left between them. The chain's CDR3 is CASSEALGNTEAFF. The CDR3 DNA reads TGTGCCAGCAGTGAAGCGTTGGGGAACACTGAAGCTTTCTTT.

V is TRBV2 and J is TRBJ2-7; 9 bases fit TRBD1. V trimming: 11 bases; J trimming: 3 bases; junction bases outside the gene matches: 8. CDR3 length: 13 amino acids. Per the germline V gene, CDR1 is SNHLY and CDR2 is FYNNEI. DNA for the CDR3: TGTGCCGGAGGACAGGGGAGAAACTACGAGCAGTACTTC. Amino acids: CAGGQGRNYEQYF.

CDR3 bases: TGTGCCAGCAGTAACAATGAAAAACTGTTTTTT. Encoded protein: CASSNNEKLFF. This chain joins TRBV6-5 and TRBJ1-4; D unresolved. The germline gives CDR1 MNHEY, CDR2 SVGAGI. The CDR3 extends over 11 amino acids. V was cut by 5 bases and J by 5 bases, with 3 bases left in between.

This clone was detected only a few times. The chain has TRBV6-4 and TRBJ2-3; unclear D gene. CDR3 length: 13 amino acids. V was clipped by 4 bases and J by 3 bases, with 8 bases between them. The V gene's germline CDR1 is MRHNA and CDR2 SNTAGT. As DNA, the CDR3 is TGTGCCAGCAGTGTTAAAACTACAGATACGCAGTATTTT. It yields the protein CASSVKTTDTQYF.